Listed below are T cell receptor beta chains from one sample, sequenced in a study of shared clonotypes between healthy human individuals. Here immunoSEQ multiplex PCR was the method, and the copy in TCRdb shows in-frame clones only, minus some. Among 2 million to 3 million clones listed, approximately 94% were seen once. Input material: naive CD4+ T cells sorted from blood. The receptors were gathered from a young man in good health. CDR3s include the opening cysteine and the closing phenylalanine or tryptophan. A D gene is named only where the DNA matches it firmly. Clone size is stated in some rows and not others, as once, few, many or a class when expanded.

J gene	V gene	clone size	CDR3 length	D gene	CDR3 DNA	CDR3 protein
TRBJ2-3	TRBV5-8	NA	16	NA	TGTGCCAGCAGCTTGGGAGCGGTGCAGGGGACAGATACGCAGTATTTT	CASSLGAVQGTDTQYF
TRBJ2-2	TRBV2	NA	15	TRBD2	TGTGCCAGCCGCGGAAGCGGGAGAGAAACCGGGGAGCTGTTTTTT	CASRGSGRETGELFF
TRBJ2-1	TRBV5-6	NA	16	NA	TGTGCCAGCAGCTTGGTTGCCAGAAGCTCCTACAATGAGCAGTTCTTC	CASSLVARSSYNEQFF
TRBJ2-1	TRBV6-5	NA	12	TRBD1	TGTGCCAGCAGTAGGGCCGGGACAGGGCTGTTCTTC	CASSRAGTGLFF
TRBJ2-1	TRBV9	NA	18	NA	TGTGCCAGCAGCACTAGCATCTTCTTACAGGGGAGGAACAATGAGCAGTTCTTC	CASSTSIFLQGRNNEQFF
TRBJ2-5	TRBV27	NA	12	NA	TGTGCCAGCAGCCCCCAACCCCCGGCCCAGTACTTC	CASSPQPPAQYF
TRBJ1-5	TRBV9	few	11	NA	TGTGCCAGCAGCCCTGGCCCTTCCCAGCATTTT	CASSPGPSQHF
TRBJ1-3	TRBV19	NA	15	NA	TGTGCCAGTAGTATTGGGGGATTCTCTGGAAACACCATATATTTT	CASSIGGFSGNTIYF
TRBJ1-5	TRBV5-1	NA	16	TRBD1	TGCGCCAGCAGCCCTATGGGACAGGGAGGGAATCAGCCCCAGCATTTT	CASSPMGQGGNQPQHF
TRBJ1-2	TRBV5-1	NA	15	TRBD1	TGCGCCAGCAGCTTTTCCGGGACAGGGATAGAGGGCTACACCTTC	CASSFSGTGIEGYTF
TRBJ2-3	TRBV29-1	once	13	TRBD2	TGCAGCGTTGGGCTAGCGGGGGTAAATACGCAGTATTTT	CSVGLAGVNTQYF
TRBJ2-2	TRBV7-2	once	15	NA	TGTGCCAGCAGCTTAGGGCACCTAAACACCGGGGAGCTGTTTTTT	CASSLGHLNTGELFF
TRBJ2-5	TRBV6-1	NA	15	TRBD2	TGTGCCAGCAGCCGGGAAGGACTAGCTGGAGAGACCCAGTACTTC	CASSREGLAGETQYF
TRBJ2-1	TRBV30	NA	15	TRBD2	TGTGCCCGCGGGTATGGGACTAGCTGGCACAATGAGCAGTTCTTC	CARGYGTSWHNEQFF
TRBJ1-4	TRBV5-1	once	14	NA	TGCGCCAGCAGCTTGGAGGGGGGAAATGAAAAACTGTTTTTT	CASSLEGGNEKLFF
TRBJ1-6	TRBV30	NA	19	NA	TGTGCCTGGAGTCCCCGGGGGCACGGGCTACCCTCCTATAATTCACCCCTCCACTTT	CAWSPRGHGLPSYNSPLHF
TRBJ1-2	TRBV6-1	once	13	NA	TGTGCCAGCAGTGCTGGACATTCGCGTGGCTACACCTTC	CASSAGHSRGYTF
TRBJ2-3	TRBV7-2	NA	15	TRBD2	TGTGCCAGCAGCCTCCGGGGGAGCGGGGGAGATACGCAGTATTTT	CASSLRGSGGDTQYF
TRBJ2-5	TRBV13	NA	15	TRBD2	TGTGCCAGCAGCTTGACGGGAGGGAACCAAGAGACCCAGTACTTC	CASSLTGGNQETQYF
TRBJ1-5	TRBV7-2	NA	15	NA	TGTGCCAGCAGCTTAGGGGTGGCAGACAATCAGCCCCAGCATTTT	CASSLGVADNQPQHF
TRBJ2-1	TRBV9	NA	14	NA	TGTGCCAGCAGCGTAGCTACCCAGGGTAATGAGCAGTTCTTC	CASSVATQGNEQFF
TRBJ2-5	TRBV9	NA	12	NA	TGTGCCAGCAGCGAGTACCAAGAGACCCAGTACTTC	CASSEYQETQYF
TRBJ1-6	TRBV19	NA	14	NA	TGTGCCAGTACCGGGCAGGGCAATAATTCACCCCTCCACTTT	CASTGQGNNSPLHF
TRBJ1-4	TRBV9	NA	14	NA	TGTGCCAGCAGCCCCGGGTCCCCTAATGAAAAACTGTTTTTT	CASSPGSPNEKLFF
TRBJ1-1	TRBV19	NA	17	TRBD1	TGTGCCAGTATCCCGGACAGGGGGCGAAACATGAACACTGAAGCTTTCTTT	CASIPDRGRNMNTEAFF
TRBJ2-2	TRBV18	NA	15	TRBD1	TGTGCCAGCTCACCGGGACAGCCATCCACCGGGGAGCTGTTTTTT	CASSPGQPSTGELFF
TRBJ2-7	TRBV7-9	NA	13	NA	TGTGCCAGCAGCCAAGGACTCCTCTACGAGCAGTACTTC	CASSQGLLYEQYF
TRBJ2-3	TRBV5-4	NA	14	TRBD2	TGTGCCAGCAGCTCGCGGGGGGGCACAGATACGCAGTATTTT	CASSSRGGTDTQYF
TRBJ1-2	TRBV5-1	NA	15	TRBD1	TGCGCCAGCAGCTTGGAAGGGACAGGGAACTATGGCTACACCTTC	CASSLEGTGNYGYTF
TRBJ1-1	TRBV4-3	NA	13	NA	TGCGCCAGCAGCCTGACAGAGAACACTGAAGCTTTCTTT	CASSLTENTEAFF
TRBJ2-7	TRBV6-5	NA	15	NA	TGTGCCAGCAGTTACTCGTGGGGAACCTCCTACGAGCAGTACTTC	CASSYSWGTSYEQYF
TRBJ2-7	TRBV19	NA	15	TRBD1	TGTGCCAGTAGGGACAGGGGGAGAAGCTCCTACGAGCAGTACTTC	CASRDRGRSSYEQYF
TRBJ1-6	TRBV30	few	11	NA	TGTGCCTGGAGTACTAATTCACCCCTCCACTTT	CAWSTNSPLHF
TRBJ1-2	TRBV2	NA	11	NA	TGTGCCAGCAGTGGAGGGATGGGCTACACCTTC	CASSGGMGYTF
TRBJ2-1	TRBV4-1	NA	16	TRBD2	TGCGCCAGCAGCCCACTAGCGGGAGCCGTGTGGGATGAGCAGTTCTTC	CASSPLAGAVWDEQFF
TRBJ2-3	TRBV10-1	NA	14	NA	TGCGCCAGCAGTGAGTCTCCTAGGCAAGATACGCAGTATTTT	CASSESPRQDTQYF
TRBJ1-4	TRBV5-1	NA	15	NA	TGCGCCAGCAGCTTGGACGGAGGAACTAATGAAAAACTGTTTTTT	CASSLDGGTNEKLFF
TRBJ2-5	TRBV9	NA	14	NA	TGTGCCAGCAGCGCCGGATCCTTACAAGAGACCCAGTACTTC	CASSAGSLQETQYF
TRBJ2-7	TRBV9	NA	12	NA	TGTGCCAGCAGCTTGACAGGATACGAGCAGTACTTC	CASSLTGYEQYF
TRBJ1-1	TRBV5-1	NA	12	TRBD1	TGCGCCAGCAGCTTACAGGGGGCCGAAGCTTTCTTT	CASSLQGAEAFF
TRBJ2-1	TRBV5-1	NA	15	NA	TGCGCCAGCAGCGTCGAGGGGGGGTCCTACAATGAGCAGTTCTTC	CASSVEGGSYNEQFF
TRBJ2-1	TRBV4-1	NA	17	NA	TGCGCCAGCAGCCAAAAACCGGACTTGAGCTCCTACAATGAGCAGTTCTTC	CASSQKPDLSSYNEQFF
TRBJ2-3	TRBV2	NA	15	NA	TGTGCCAGCAGTGTTACAGCAGCCGACACAGATACGCAGTATTTT	CASSVTAADTDTQYF
TRBJ2-7	TRBV6-6	NA	15	NA	TGTGCCAGCAGCGACGACTCCCTAGGGAGCTACGAGCAGTACTTC	CASSDDSLGSYEQYF
TRBJ2-2	TRBV9	NA	14	TRBD2	TGTGCCAGCAGCGTGGGACTAGCTATCCGGGAGCTGTTTTTT	CASSVGLAIRELFF
TRBJ1-1	TRBV4-1	NA	17	NA	TGCGCCAGCAGCCAAGATTCCATGGTACAGGTGAACACTGAAGCTTTCTTT	CASSQDSMVQVNTEAFF
TRBJ1-2	TRBV5-1	NA	15	NA	TGCGCCAGCAGCTCTACCCCGACAGATAAATATGGCTACACCTTC	CASSSTPTDKYGYTF
TRBJ1-6	TRBV30	NA	12	NA	TGTGCCTGGGACTACTATAATTCACCCCTCCACTTT	CAWDYYNSPLHF
TRBJ2-7	TRBV7-2	NA	14	TRBD1	TGTGCCAGCAGCTTGAGTCCAGGGGGCAACGAGCAGTACTTC	CASSLSPGGNEQYF
TRBJ2-7	TRBV9	few	16	TRBD1	TGTGCCAGCAGCCCCGGACAGGGACTTTCGTCCTACGAGCAGTACTTC	CASSPGQGLSSYEQYF
TRBJ2-5	TRBV9	NA	14	TRBD1	TGTGCCAGCAGCGTAAGAGACAGGGAAGAGACCCAGTACTTC	CASSVRDREETQYF
TRBJ1-1	TRBV4-1	NA	16	NA	TGCGCCAGCAGTCCCACTGCCCACCGAGGGGGCACTGAAGCTTTCTTT	CASSPTAHRGGTEAFF
TRBJ2-7	TRBV30	NA	13	TRBD2	TGTGCCCGTCGGACTAGCGGGACCTACGAGCAGTACTTC	CARRTSGTYEQYF
TRBJ2-1	TRBV28	once	15	NA	TGTGCCAGCAGCCCTCTGGGATTAAATTACAATGAGCAGTTCTTC	CASSPLGLNYNEQFF
TRBJ1-2	TRBV28	NA	14	TRBD1	TGTGCCAGCAGCTCAGGGGGCGCTTTGTATGGCTACACCTTC	CASSSGGALYGYTF